These 19 T cell receptor beta chains were all obtained from the same sample, sequenced in a study of control samples from healthy donors and cancer patients (dated by TCRdb to about 2020). Receptor amplification or capture employed the immunoSEQ multiplex PCR assay. Held by TCRdb, this immuneACCESS table contains in-frame sequences only and omits some clones. Under half of the omission traces to an unresolved V gene where checked; the cause of the rest is unknown. Recorded for this sample are some 130,000 clones; 92% of them occurred a single time. The top ten clones comprise 4.5% to 7% of the sample. Sequenced sample: blood. The receptors derive from a man aged 18 to 30 in good health.

This chain joins TRBV9 and TRBJ2-7; possibly TRBD2 for D (5 bases). Trimming left V 4 bases short and J 3 bases short, with 14 bases between. This CDR3 is built from 14 residues. Germline assignment: CDR1 SGDLS and CDR2 YYNGEE. CDR3 residues: CASSPRAGGYEQYF. The CDR3 DNA is TGTGCCAGCAGCCCGCGCGCGGGCGGCTACGAGCAGTACTTC.

This chain joins TRBV3-1 (or the pseudogene TRBV3-2) and TRBJ2-7, with no clear D. The germline V and J ends were trimmed by 3 bases and 1 base, with 13 bases remaining between them. Germline lookup yields CDR1 LGHDT and CDR2 YNNKEL (reference sequence). The CDR3 loop spans 15 amino acids. The DNA of the CDR3 is TGTGCCAGCAGCCAGGGCCCCGGAGTGTCCTACGAGCAGTACTTC. Protein: CASSQGPGVSYEQYF.

This rearrangement joins TRBV30 to TRBJ2-7, with a possible D match to TRBD1 (5 bases). V gave up 5 bases and J gave up 6 bases, with 20 bases separating them. The CDR3 contains 14 residues. CDR1 and CDR2 (germline): GTSNPN, SVGIG (reference sequence). The CDR3 region has the DNA TGTGCCTGGGGTTCAGGGCTTCTGACCGGCGAGCAGTACTTC. Protein product: CAWGSGLLTGEQYF.

The chain joins TRBV11-2 to TRBJ1-3; no clear D. There are 16 residues in the CDR3. The germline gives CDR1 SGHAT, CDR2 FQNNGV. The ends were cut back, 0 bases at V and 0 bases at J, with 9 bases in the middle. The CDR3 is CASSLDSRSSGNTIYF. The CDR3 DNA follows: TGTGCCAGCAGCTTAGATAGCCGGAGCTCTGGAAACACCATATATTTT.

The chain recombines TRBV2 with TRBJ1-1, with TRBD1 matching over 8 bases. There are 16 residues in the CDR3. The germline CDR1 and CDR2 sequences are SNHLY and FYNNEI. Trimming removed 2 bases from V and 0 bases from J; junction bases left unmatched: 5. CDR3 protein: CASSESGQGLNTEAFF. The DNA of the CDR3 is TGTGCCAGCAGTGAAAGTGGACAGGGTCTGAACACTGAAGCTTTCTTT.

DNA of the CDR3: TGTGCCAGCAGCAGAGGGAGGGGAGGCAGCGGCCTCCGTTACGAGCAGTACTTC. Its translation: CASSRGRGGSGLRYEQYF. The chain couples TRBV21-1 to TRBJ2-7; TRBD2, as called in the table, went unchecked against the DNA. TRBV21-1 is an annotated pseudogene. CDR3 length: 18 residues.

The gene calls are TRBV6-5 and TRBJ2-7; perhaps TRBD1 as D (6 bases). The CDR3 loop spans 15 amino acids. Trimming removed 8 bases from V and 3 bases from J, with 20 bases in between. Germline lookup yields CDR1 MNHEY and CDR2 SVGAGI. The CDR3 DNA reads TGTGCCAGCCTTCTCCACCTTACAGGGAACTACGAGCAGTACTTC. The encoded protein is CASLLHLTGNYEQYF.

The rearrangement joins TRBV7-3 to TRBJ2-2; tentatively, D is TRBD1 (6 bases). The V end lost 1 base, the J end lost 7 bases, and 13 bases lay between the germline ends. Germline CDR1 SGHTA, CDR2 FQGTGA. CDR3 length equals 15 residues. For the CDR3, the DNA is TGTGCCAGCAGCTTAAAAGGGGGTATTTTCGGGGAGCTGTTTTTT. It encodes CASSLKGGIFGELFF.

CDR3 loop: CASSQLGHPTDTQYF. CDR3 nucleotides: TGCGCCAGCAGCCAACTCGGACACCCCACAGATACGCAGTATTTT. This chain connects TRBV4-1 to TRBJ2-3, with D tentatively TRBD1 (5 bases). Germline V gene sequence: CDR1 MGHRA, CDR2 YSYEKL. The CDR3 length is 15 residues. Trimming pared 2 bases from V and 2 bases from J, leaving 11 bases between.

This clone was observed a handful of times. The rearrangement joins TRBV6-4 to TRBJ2-4; D gene uncertain. The CDR3 is made up of 13 amino acids. CDR1 and CDR2 (germline): MRHNA, SNTAGT. V was trimmed by 3 bases and J by 4 bases, leaving 7 bases between them. The CDR3 loop is CASSEGEKNIQYF. The CDR3, as DNA: TGTGCCAGCAGTGAGGGTGAGAAAAACATTCAGTACTTC.

The chain links TRBV9 to TRBJ1-1, with D possibly matching TRBD1 (6 bases). Trimming stripped 0 bases from V and 8 bases from J, with 14 bases between. The CDR3 extends over 14 amino acids. Germline CDR1 SGDLS, CDR2 YYNGEE. The CDR3, as DNA: TGTGCCAGCAGCGTAGGGGTGGACAGTTCAGAAGCTTTCTTT. It translates to CASSVGVDSSEAFF. Drawing the rest from reference TRBV9 and TRBJ1-1, the complete variable domain is DSGVTQTPKHLITATGQRVTLRCSPRSGDLSVYWYQQSLDQGLQFLIQYYNGEERAKGNILERFSAQQFPDLHSELNLSSLELGDSALYFCASSVGVDSSEAFFGQGTRLTVV.

The chain uses TRBV5-4 and TRBJ2-5; D may be TRBD1 (5 bases). V was trimmed by 0 bases and J by 2 bases, leaving 5 bases between them. This CDR3 contains 13 residues. Germline V gives CDR1 SGHNT, CDR2 YYREEE (reference sequence). CDR3 sequence: CASSLGQQETQYF. The CDR3 nucleotides read TGTGCCAGCAGCTTGGGACAGCAAGAGACCCAGTACTTC. Based on the CDR3 plus reference TRBV5-4 and TRBJ2-5, the full variable domain is ETGVTQSPTHLIKTRGQQVTLRCSSQSGHNTVSWYQQALGQGPQFIFQYYREEENGRGNFPPRFSGLQFPNYSSELNVNALELDDSALYLCASSLGQQETQYFGPGTRLLVL.

V and J are TRBV11-2 and TRBJ1-1; D perhaps matches TRBD1 (6 bases). The CDR3 runs 14 residues. The germline V gene encodes CDR1 SGHAT and CDR2 FQNNGV. V was shortened by 1 base and J by 7 bases, with 13 bases between the two germline ends. The CDR3 bases are TGTGCCAGCAGCTTAGTTAGGGGGTCTTATGAAGCTTTCTTT. The encoded protein is CASSLVRGSYEAFF.

The chain combines TRBV7-9 with TRBJ1-4; D uncertain. The CDR3 loop spans 12 amino acids. Looked up from germline, CDR1 is SEHNR and CDR2 is FQNEAQ (reference sequence). Trimming left V 0 bases short and J 7 bases short, with 3 bases between. CDR3 residues: CASSLAPEKLFF. The CDR3 coding sequence is TGTGCCAGCAGCTTAGCTCCTGAAAAACTGTTTTTT.

The chain is built from TRBV6-6 and TRBJ2-7; the match to TRBD2 covers 13 bases. The CDR3 length is 15 residues. J lost 3 bases, V lost 6 bases, and 5 bases had no gene match. The germline CDR1 and CDR2 sequences are MNHNY and SVGAGI (reference sequence). The CDR3 DNA is TGTGCCAGCAGGCCGGGACTAGCGGGGAACTACGAGCAGTACTTC. Protein: CASRPGLAGNYEQYF.

Remarks on this clone: Other nucleotide sequences from this sample produce the same CDR3. The chain uses TRBV9 and TRBJ2-3, with D possibly matching TRBD1 (5 bases). The germline gives CDR1 SGDLS, CDR2 YYNGEE. The CDR3 consists of 14 residues. V shed 0 bases and J shed 1 base, with 6 bases lying between them. CDR3 amino acids: CASSVGGRTDTQYF. The CDR3 coding sequence is TGTGCCAGCAGCGTAGGGGGCCGCACAGATACGCAGTATTTT.

This clone came up once. The chain recombines TRBV6-5 with TRBJ1-5; 10 nucleotides agree with TRBD1. The CDR3 totals 14 residues. CDR1 and CDR2 from the germline V gene are MNHEY and SVGAGI. V trimming: 7 bases; J trimming: 7 bases; junction bases outside the gene matches: 7. The CDR3 reads CASTLTGGGQPQHF. As DNA, the CDR3 is TGTGCCAGCACCTTGACAGGGGGCGGGCAGCCCCAGCATTTT.

The J gene is TRBJ1-1, the V gene TRBV5-1, with D perhaps TRBD1 (5 bases). The germline V gene has CDR1 SGHRS and CDR2 YFSETQ. Trimming took off 0 bases at V and 11 bases at J, with 23 bases between the two ends. This CDR3 is 16 amino acids long. CDR3 amino acids: CASSLAPGLTLEGAFF. The CDR3, as DNA: TGCGCCAGCAGCTTGGCTCCGGGATTAACTCTCGAGGGGGCTTTCTTT.

The chain has TRBV5-4 and TRBJ2-1, with D possibly TRBD1 on 6 matching bases. Trimming shortened V by 1 base and J by 8 bases, and 16 bases separated the two germline ends. The CDR3 sequence is 15 residues long. Germline CDR1 reads SGHNT; CDR2 reads YYREEE (reference sequence). In nucleotides, the CDR3 is TGTGCCAGCAGCTTGATCGACGGGGCAGGGGATGAGCAGTTCTTC. It is translated as CASSLIDGAGDEQFF.